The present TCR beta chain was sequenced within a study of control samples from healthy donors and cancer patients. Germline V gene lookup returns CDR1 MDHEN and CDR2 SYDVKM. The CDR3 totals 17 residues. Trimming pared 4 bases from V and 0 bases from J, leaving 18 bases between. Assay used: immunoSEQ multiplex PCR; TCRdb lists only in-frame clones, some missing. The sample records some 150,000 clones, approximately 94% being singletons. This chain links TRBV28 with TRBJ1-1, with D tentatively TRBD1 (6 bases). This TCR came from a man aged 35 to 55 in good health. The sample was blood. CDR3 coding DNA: TGTGCCAGCAGTTACCTCGGGTCAGGGGCTCTGAACACTGAAGCTTTCTTT. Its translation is CASSYLGSGALNTEAFF.